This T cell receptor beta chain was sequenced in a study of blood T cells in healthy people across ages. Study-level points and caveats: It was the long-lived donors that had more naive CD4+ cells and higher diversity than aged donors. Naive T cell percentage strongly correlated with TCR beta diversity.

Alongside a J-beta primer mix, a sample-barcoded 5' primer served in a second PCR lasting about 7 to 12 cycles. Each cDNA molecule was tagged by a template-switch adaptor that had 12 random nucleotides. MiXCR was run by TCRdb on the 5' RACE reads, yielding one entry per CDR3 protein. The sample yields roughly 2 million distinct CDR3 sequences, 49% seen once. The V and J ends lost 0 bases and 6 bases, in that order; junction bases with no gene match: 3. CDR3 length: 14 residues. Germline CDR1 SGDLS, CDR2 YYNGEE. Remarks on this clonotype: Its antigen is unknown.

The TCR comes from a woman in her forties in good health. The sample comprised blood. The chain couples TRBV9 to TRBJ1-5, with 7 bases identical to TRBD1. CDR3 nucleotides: TGTGCCAGCAGCGTAGGGGCAGGGGGTCAGCCCCAGCATTTT. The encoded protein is CASSVGAGGQPQHF.